This is a list of T cell receptor beta chains from one sample in a study of blood T cell repertoires in COVID-19. The data were produced by immunoSEQ multiplex PCR, yet TCRdb's version contains in-frame clones alone and is incomplete. This table holds over 250,000 clones, about four fifths found once. Specimen: peripheral blood. The receptors were gathered from a woman aged 45 to 65 who had recovered from COVID-19. Each CDR3 is given with its conserved first and last residue. D genes are given only for firm matches.

D gene	CDR3 length	V gene	J gene	CDR3 DNA	CDR3 protein
NA	15	TRBV27	TRBJ1-1	TGTGCCAGCAGTTTATCTCGACAGGCTACCACTGAAGCTTTCTTT	CASSLSRQATTEAFF
NA	14	TRBV3-1/TRBV3-2	TRBJ1-2	TGTGCCAGCAGATCTCCGGGACTCAACTATGGCTACACCTTC	CASRSPGLNYGYTF
TRBD1	18	TRBV18	TRBJ1-5	TGTGCCAGCTCACCGGGGACAGGGGATGGAGGGAGCAATCAGCCCCAGCATTTT	CASSPGTGDGGSNQPQHF
NA	11	TRBV19	TRBJ1-2	TGTGCCACTCGCCAGGGCTATGGCTACACCTTC	CATRQGYGYTF
NA	13	TRBV30	TRBJ2-5	TGTGCCTGGAGTAAGGGGTTCGGGGAGACCCAGTACTTC	CAWSKGFGETQYF
TRBD2	15	TRBV6-6	TRBJ2-7	TGTGCCAGCAGTTCCAGCGGGGGGGCATCCTACGAGCAGTACTTC	CASSSSGGASYEQYF
NA	11	TRBV6-2/TRBV6-3	TRBJ2-7	TGTGCCAGCAGTTACGCGAGCGAGCAGTACTTC	CASSYASEQYF
TRBD2	17	TRBV30	TRBJ2-7	TGTGCCTGGGAGGGACTAGCGGGCCCCTCGGCCTGCTACGAGCAGTACTTC	CAWEGLAGPSACYEQYF
NA	13	TRBV7-2	TRBJ2-1	TGTGCCAGCAGCTTCCCGAGGCACAATGAGCAGTTCTTC	CASSFPRHNEQFF
NA	14	TRBV6-5	TRBJ2-5	TGTGCCAGCAGCCAGGGGAAGTCGGGAGAGACCCAGTACTTC	CASSQGKSGETQYF
NA	17	TRBV27	TRBJ1-5	TGTGCCAGCAGTCCTCGTACCGGGACTCCCGCCCATCAGCCCCAGCATTTT	CASSPRTGTPAHQPQHF
NA	13	TRBV28	TRBJ1-1	TGTGCCAGCATAGGGGTCCGGAGCACTGAAGCTTTCTTT	CASIGVRSTEAFF
NA	17	TRBV14	TRBJ1-2	TGTGCCAGCAGCCAAGAATCGACAGGCCTACGGGCCGGTGGCTACACCTTC	CASSQESTGLRAGGYTF
NA	12	TRBV5-4	TRBJ2-2	TGTGCCAGCAGCCGGAACACCGGGGAGCTGTTTTTT	CASSRNTGELFF